These 28 T cell receptor beta chains were all obtained from the same sample, sequenced in a study of tumor-infiltrating lymphocytes in primary liver carcinoma. Synthesis of TCR beta cDNA was carried out from 450 to 650 ng total RNA with a constant-region primer. The TCR beta library was amplified through three nested multiplex PCR rounds in a modified ARM-PCR procedure. Amplification in the first two PCR rounds was performed using TRBV1-TRBV30 forward primers and a C-beta reverse primer for roughly 10 cycles each. TCRdb passed the multiplex PCR reads through MiXCR, listing each CDR3 protein once. The profile shows about 120,000 distinct CDR3 sequences, 65% to 75% of them singletons. Bulk tissue was left unsorted, and RNA and DNA were co-extracted from 20-30 mg of it. What was sequenced was tumor-adjacent normal liver tissue. The receptors were gathered from a woman aged 55 to 70 with primary liver carcinoma and hepatitis B virus infection.

This rearrangement joins TRBV28 to TRBJ1-4; 7 bases agree with TRBD1. Germline V gene lookup returns CDR1 MDHEN and CDR2 SYDVKM. This CDR3 has 17 amino acids. The V and J ends lost 5 bases and 8 bases, in that order; junction bases with no gene match: 17. The CDR3 loop is CASSRLGRGGAREKLFF. CDR3 nucleotides: TGTGCCAGCAGTCGACTCGGGAGAGGGGGCGCACGGGAAAAACTGTTTTTT.

There are a few counts of this clonotype. The chain employs TRBV28 and TRBJ2-2; TRBD2 agrees at 11 bases. Losses at the gene ends were 7 bases for V and 3 bases for J; bases not matched to a gene: 16. CDR1 MDHEN and CDR2 SYDVKM come from the germline V gene. The CDR3 is 19 amino acids. CDR3 DNA: TGTGCCAGCACCTTAAGATGGTTAGCGGGAGGGCCTCACACCGGGGAGCTGTTTTTT. Its protein is CASTLRWLAGGPHTGELFF.

V and J are TRBV6-1 and TRBJ1-3; D is perhaps TRBD1 (5 bases). Trimming removed 7 bases at V and 0 bases at J, with 10 bases between. Per germline, CDR1 MNHNS and CDR2 SASEGT. CDR3 size: 14 residues. The CDR3 DNA is TGTGCCAGCACTGGGGCTGACTCTGGAAACACCATATATTTT. Translating it yields CASTGADSGNTIYF.

As to this clonotype: Germline and junction disagree at one end, which may indicate a read error. The chain combines TRBV11-2 with TRBJ2-1; the D gene is possibly TRBD2 (5 bases). CDR1 is SGHAT, CDR2 FQNNGV, per germline. The CDR3 extends over 13 amino acids. The CDR3: CTSCSGLYNGQFF. The CDR3 nucleotides read TGTACCAGCTGCTCCGGACTTTACAATGGGCAGTTCTTC.

This clonotype showed up many times. The chain recombines TRBV7-8 with TRBJ2-3; TRBD2 matches at 10 bases. The V segment lost 1 base and the J segment 6 bases; nucleotides outside the gene matches: 7. The CDR3 has 16 residues. Germline lookup yields CDR1 SGHVS and CDR2 FQNEAQ. The CDR3 loop reads CASSLGAGGPGDTQYF. The DNA of the CDR3 is TGTGCCAGCAGCTTAGGAGCGGGAGGGCCTGGTGATACGCAGTATTTT.

Concerning this clonotype: Because it lacks the conserved phenylalanine or tryptophan at the end, this CDR3 is likely a read error. V gene TRBV29-1 combines with J gene TRBJ2-7; D remains unclear. Trimming shortened V by 4 bases and J by 0 bases, and 7 bases separated the two germline ends. CDR3 length: 12 residues. Per germline, CDR1 SQVTM and CDR2 ANQGSEA. The CDR3 loop reads CSVGVFSYEQYL. The CDR3 region has the DNA TGCAGCGTTGGGGTTTTCTCCTACGAGCAGTACCTC.

Turning to this clonotype: A junction boundary mismatches the germline segment, possibly from a read error. V and J are TRBV11-3 and TRBJ2-2, with 14 bases aligning to TRBD2. Germline V lookup: CDR1 SGHNT, CDR2 YENEEA. This CDR3 is 20 amino acids long. The CDR3 bases are TGTGTCAGCAGCTCTACCCCGGGGACTAGCGGGAGAGGTGTTCCCGGGGAGCTGTTTTTT. This gives the protein CVSSSTPGTSGRGVPGELFF.

This clonotype was found many times. V usage is TRBV6-5 and J usage is TRBJ2-6, with a possible D match to TRBD1 (6 bases). CDR3 size: 16 residues. Trimming left V 7 bases short and J 2 bases short, with 15 bases between. Looked up from germline, CDR1 is MNHEY and CDR2 is SVGAGI. The CDR3, as DNA: TGTGCCAGCACCCGCGCTGGGGGCACTGGGGCCAACGTCCTGACTTTC. Its protein is CASTRAGGTGANVLTF.

Turning to this clonotype: A read error may produce the germline difference seen at one junction end. The genes are TRBV4-1 and TRBJ2-1, with TRBD2 identical over 8 bases. The germline CDR1 and CDR2 sequences are MGHRA and YSYEKL. The CDR3 sequence is 16 residues long. The CDR3 nucleotides are TGTGTCAGCGGCCAAGAGTCGGGAGGGCCAACCAATGAGCAGTTCTTC. Translated: CVSGQESGGPTNEQFF.

This clonotype was detected ten times or more. This rearrangement joins TRBV10-3 to TRBJ2-5; the D is unclear. This CDR3 comprises 14 residues. CDR1 is ENHRY, CDR2 SYGVKD, per germline. The V end was cut by 0 bases, the J end by 1 base, with 6 bases between. The CDR3 sequence: CAISESAAQETQYF. The CDR3 coding sequence is TGTGCCATCAGTGAGTCGGCAGCCCAAGAGACCCAGTACTTC.

As for this clonotype: Relative to the germline gene, one junction end is altered; a read error may explain this. The V gene is TRBV12-3 or TRBV12-4, the J gene TRBJ1-1, with 7 bases that match TRBD1. The CDR3 has 17 residues. CDR3 sequence: CACRDGTVTIPNTEAFF. For the CDR3, the DNA is TGTGCCTGCAGGGATGGGACAGTTACCATTCCGAACACTGAAGCTTTCTTT.

In the case of this clonotype: A much larger clone lies a single base off, so this may be a read error. Lacking the conserved final phenylalanine or tryptophan, this CDR3 likely reflects a read error. This chain links TRBV6-5 with TRBJ2-7, with D perhaps matching TRBD1 (6 bases). The CDR3 has 12 amino acids. V dropped 11 bases and J dropped 4 bases, with 15 bases sitting between them. Germline values: CDR1 MNHEY, CDR2 SVGAGI. The CDR3 loop reads CAGTSRGYEQYS. For the CDR3, the DNA is TGTGCCGGCACTTCCAGGGGTTACGAGCAGTACTCC.

About this clonotype: A much more abundant neighbour one base away suggests this may be a read error. The chain combines TRBV6-1 with TRBJ1-6, with no clear D. The CDR3 sequence is 12 residues long. Looked up from germline, CDR1 is MNHNS and CDR2 is SASEGT. V was shortened by 3 bases and J by 11 bases, with 8 bases between the two germline ends. The CDR3 coding sequence is TGTGCCAGCAGTGACCTAATTACACCCCTCCACTTT. Its protein is CASSDLITPLHF.

On this clonotype itself: The germline gene is not matched at one end of the junction; a read error may be the cause. The genes are TRBV4-1 and TRBJ2-2; TRBD2 aligns across 10 bases. The germline CDR1 and CDR2 sequences are MGHRA and YSYEKL. The CDR3 covers 17 residues. The CDR3 loop is CASNQGQLAGVAGGLFF. CDR3 DNA sequence: TGCGCCAGCAACCAAGGACAGCTAGCGGGAGTCGCCGGTGGGCTGTTTTTT.

The chain links TRBV18 to TRBJ2-3; D perhaps matches TRBD2 (6 bases). CDR1 and CDR2 from the germline V gene are KGHSH and LQKENI. V was trimmed by 3 bases and J by 3 bases, leaving 10 bases between them. The CDR3 has 14 amino acids. In DNA, the CDR3 is TGTGCCAGCTCACCGTTCGGGGGAACAGATACGCAGTATTTT. Encoded protein: CASSPFGGTDTQYF.

On this clonotype: A read error may be the cause here, since a much bigger clone is one base away. The chain carries TRBV5-1 and TRBJ1-1; no clear D. V lost 4 bases to trimming and J lost 0 bases, with 10 bases between them. CDR3 length: 14 residues. The germline gives CDR1 SGHRS, CDR2 YFSETQ. In DNA, the CDR3 is TGCGCCAGCAGCGAGGACTTACTGAACACTGAAGCTTTCTTT. It codes for CASSEDLLNTEAFF.

Worth noting for this clonotype: This could be a read error, since a much larger clone is one nucleotide away. The chain couples TRBV5-1 to TRBJ1-6, with TRBD1 as a possible D gene (5 bases). The CDR3 has 13 amino acids. Germline values: CDR1 SGHRS, CDR2 YFSETQ. The CDR3 loop reads CASSLGDSSLLHF. In DNA form, the CDR3 reads TGCGCCAGCAGCTTGGGAGACAGTTCACTCCTCCACTTT.

As for this clonotype: One junction end does not reproduce the germline sequence, and a read error may be involved. The V call is TRBV11-3, the J call TRBJ2-1, with 8 positions matching TRBD2. In germline, CDR1 is SGHNT, CDR2 YENEEA. The CDR3 consists of 15 residues. CDR3 in DNA: TGTGCCAGCAGCCCCCTGGGTAGCGGGAACAATGAGCAATTCTTC. The encoded protein is CASSPLGSGNNEQFF. The full variable domain, its missing parts supplied by reference TRBV11-3 and TRBJ2-1, is EAGVVQSPRYKIIEKKQPVAFWCNPISGHNTLYWYLQNLGQGPELLIRYENEEAVDDSQLPKDRFSAERLKGVDSTLKIQPAELGDSAVYLCASSPLGSGNNEQFFGPGTRLTVL.

Regarding this clonotype: This clone may be a read error of a much larger clone one base away. The V gene is TRBV28, the J gene TRBJ2-5; 8 bases are shared with TRBD1. The CDR3 sequence is 14 residues long. Germline CDR1 MDHEN, CDR2 SYDVKM. V trimming: 9 bases; J trimming: 5 bases; junction bases outside the gene matches: 11. CDR3 residues: CARSTMTGVETQYF. DNA for the CDR3: TGTGCCAGGAGTACCATGACAGGGGTCGAGACCCAGTACTTC.

This clonotype was picked up a small number of times. This may be a read error, as it is one base from a much larger clone. Without the conserved terminal phenylalanine or tryptophan, this CDR3 likely stems from a read error. V gene TRBV6-4 combines with J gene TRBJ2-1; 9 nucleotides agree with TRBD2. The trim removed 6 bases at V and 4 bases at J, leaving 10 bases unmatched. The CDR3 runs 16 residues. Germline V gene sequence: CDR1 MRHNA, CDR2 SNTAGT. The CDR3 region is CASSSFHLAGYNEQFC. As DNA, the CDR3 is TGTGCCAGCAGCAGCTTCCATCTAGCGGGGTACAATGAGCAGTTCTGC.

This rearrangement joins TRBV6-6 to TRBJ2-7, with TRBD2 identical over 7 bases. Per the germline V gene, CDR1 is MNHNY and CDR2 is SVGAGI (reference sequence). J lost 4 bases, V lost 6 bases, and 12 bases had no gene match. This CDR3 comprises 15 residues. CDR3 sequence (DNA): TGTGCCAGCAGACCGAGACTAGCTGGAAAGTACGAGCAGTACTTC. Translated: CASRPRLAGKYEQYF.

This clonotype was observed at least ten times. The chain has TRBV28 and TRBJ2-7; D not resolved. CDR3 length: 11 residues. Trimming removed 3 bases at V and 2 bases at J, with 2 bases between. Germline V gene lookup returns CDR1 MDHEN and CDR2 SYDVKM. The DNA of the CDR3 is TGTGCCAGCAGTTTGGCCTACGAGCAGTACTTC. Protein: CASSLAYEQYF.

A remark on this clonotype: A read error is possible here, since a much larger clone lies one base away. V and J are TRBV28 and TRBJ1-2; a possible D gene is TRBD1 (5 bases). CDR1 MDHEN and CDR2 SYDVKM come from the germline V gene. The CDR3 contains 13 residues. The CDR3 region is CVSSGGSNYGYTF. Here the CDR3 DNA reads TGTGTCAGCAGTGGGGGTTCGAACTATGGCTACACCTTC.

Notes on this clonotype: At one end, the junction sequence differs from germline, possibly due to a read error. The V call is TRBV4-1, the J call TRBJ2-7; tentatively, D is TRBD2 (6 bases). This CDR3 has 13 residues. From germline, CDR1 is MGHRA and CDR2 YSYEKL. CDR3 bases: TGCGCCGGCAGCCAAGAGGACTATGATGAGCAGTACTTC. Residues: CAGSQEDYDEQYF.

In regard to this clonotype: The junction departs from germline at one end; a sequencing error may be responsible. V and J are TRBV29-1 and TRBJ2-3, with 9 bases identical to TRBD2. The V gene's germline CDR1 is SQVTM and CDR2 ANQGSEA. This CDR3 has 17 amino acids. CDR3 in DNA: TGCAACGTTGAAGGTTGGCTAGCGGGAAGCAACACAGATATGCAGTATTTT. Protein: CNVEGWLAGSNTDMQYF.

Comment on this clonotype: At one end the junction does not follow the germline gene, possibly because of a read error. The chain joins TRBV14 to TRBJ1-1; tentative D call: TRBD1 (6 bases). The CDR3 covers 14 residues. Germline V gene lookup returns CDR1 SGHDN and CDR2 FVKESK. The DNA of the CDR3 is TGTGACAGCAGCCGGCCAGGGGCGGGCACTGAAGCTTTCTTT. Its translation: CDSSRPGAGTEAFF.

The rearrangement uses TRBV11-2 and TRBJ2-1; D is undetermined. Trimming took 5 bases from V and 10 from J, leaving 24 bases between them. This CDR3 is built from 16 residues. The germline V gene encodes CDR1 SGHAT and CDR2 FQNNGV. CDR3 bases: TGTGCCAGCAGCCGATTAAACCTCGAGGTTGCCAACGAGCAGTTCTTC. This gives the protein CASSRLNLEVANEQFF. Combining the CDR3 with reference TRBV11-2 and TRBJ2-1 gives the whole variable domain EAGVAQSPRYKIIEKRQSVAFWCNPISGHATLYWYQQILGQGPKLLIQFQNNGVVDDSQLPKDRFSAERLKGVDSTLKIQPAKLEDSAVYLCASSRLNLEVANEQFFGPGTRLTVL.

As to this clonotype: A read error may produce the germline difference seen at one junction end. The CDR3 protein is CASSLVGRNRPQHF. DNA for the CDR3: TGTGCCAGCAGCCTCGTTGGTCGCAATCGGCCCCAGCATTTT. The chain has TRBV11-2 and TRBJ1-5; no clear D. The CDR3 is 14 residues long. Looked up from germline, CDR1 is SGHAT and CDR2 is FQNNGV.